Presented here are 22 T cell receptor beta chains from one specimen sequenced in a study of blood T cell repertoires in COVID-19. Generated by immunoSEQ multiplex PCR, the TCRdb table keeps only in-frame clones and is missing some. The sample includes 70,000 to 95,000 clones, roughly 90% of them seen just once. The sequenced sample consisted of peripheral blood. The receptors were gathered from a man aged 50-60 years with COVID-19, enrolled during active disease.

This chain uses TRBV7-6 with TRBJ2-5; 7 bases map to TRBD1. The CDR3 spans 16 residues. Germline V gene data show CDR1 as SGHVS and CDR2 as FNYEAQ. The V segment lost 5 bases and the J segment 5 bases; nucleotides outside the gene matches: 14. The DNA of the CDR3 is TGTGCCAGCAGCGCCACCCGAGGGGGCGTGGGGGAGACCCAGTACTTC. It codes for CASSATRGGVGETQYF.

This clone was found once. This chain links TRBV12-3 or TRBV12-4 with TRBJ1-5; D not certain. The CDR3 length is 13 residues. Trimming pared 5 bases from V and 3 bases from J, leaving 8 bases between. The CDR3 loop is CASSAQLNQPQHF. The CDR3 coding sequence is TGTGCCAGCAGTGCTCAACTCAATCAGCCCCAGCATTTT.

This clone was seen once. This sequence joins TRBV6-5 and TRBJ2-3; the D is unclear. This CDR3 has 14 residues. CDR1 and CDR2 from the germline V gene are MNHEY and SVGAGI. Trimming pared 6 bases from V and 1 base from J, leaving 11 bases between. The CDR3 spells CASRNLQGTDTQYF. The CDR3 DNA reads TGTGCCAGCAGGAACCTGCAGGGCACAGATACGCAGTATTTT.

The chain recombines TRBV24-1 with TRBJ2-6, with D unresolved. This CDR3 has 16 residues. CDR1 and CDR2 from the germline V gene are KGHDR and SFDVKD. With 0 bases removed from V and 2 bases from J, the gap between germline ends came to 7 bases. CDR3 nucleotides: TGTGCCACCAGTGATTTGTCATCAGCTGGGGCCAACGTCCTGACTTTC. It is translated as CATSDLSSAGANVLTF.

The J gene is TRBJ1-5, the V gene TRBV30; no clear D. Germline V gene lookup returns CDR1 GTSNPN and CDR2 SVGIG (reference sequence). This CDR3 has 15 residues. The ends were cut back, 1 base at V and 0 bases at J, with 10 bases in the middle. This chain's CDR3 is CAWSGREDSNQPQHF. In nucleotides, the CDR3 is TGTGCCTGGAGTGGGAGGGAGGATAGCAATCAGCCCCAGCATTTT.

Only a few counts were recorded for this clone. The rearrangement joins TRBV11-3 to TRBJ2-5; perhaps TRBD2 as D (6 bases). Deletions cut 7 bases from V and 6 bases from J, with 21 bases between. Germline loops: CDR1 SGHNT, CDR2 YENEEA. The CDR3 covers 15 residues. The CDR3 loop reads CASKILRGIGQTQYF. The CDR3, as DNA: TGTGCCAGCAAAATTCTCCGGGGGATTGGACAGACCCAGTACTTC.

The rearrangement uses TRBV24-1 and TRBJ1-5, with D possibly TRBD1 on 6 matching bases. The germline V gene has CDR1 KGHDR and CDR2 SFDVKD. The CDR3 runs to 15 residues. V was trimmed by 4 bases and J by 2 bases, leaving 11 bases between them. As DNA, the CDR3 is TGTGCCACCAGTGAGAACAGGGTAGGCAATCAGCCCCAGCATTTT. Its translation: CATSENRVGNQPQHF.

The CDR3 here is CATSDPQGIWQPQHF. In nucleotides, the CDR3 is TGTGCCACCAGTGATCCTCAGGGGATCTGGCAGCCCCAGCATTTT. The chain is built from TRBV24-1 and TRBJ1-5; D may be TRBD1 (6 bases). The CDR3 runs to 15 residues. Germline V gives CDR1 KGHDR, CDR2 SFDVKD. Trimming removed 3 bases at V and 7 bases at J, with 15 bases between.

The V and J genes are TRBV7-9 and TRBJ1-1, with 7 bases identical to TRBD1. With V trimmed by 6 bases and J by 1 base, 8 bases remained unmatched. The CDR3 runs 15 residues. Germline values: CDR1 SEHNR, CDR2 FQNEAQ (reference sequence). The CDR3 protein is CASRLQGFGNTEAFF. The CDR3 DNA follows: TGTGCCAGCAGACTACAGGGGTTCGGGAACACTGAAGCTTTCTTT.

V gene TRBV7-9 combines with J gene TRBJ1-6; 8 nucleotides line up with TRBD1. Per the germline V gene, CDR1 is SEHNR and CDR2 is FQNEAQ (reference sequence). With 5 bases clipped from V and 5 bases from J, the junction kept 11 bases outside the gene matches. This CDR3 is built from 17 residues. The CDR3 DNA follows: TGTGCCAGCAGCAAGCAGTACGGACAGGGACATAATTCACCCCTCCACTTT. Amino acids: CASSKQYGQGHNSPLHF.

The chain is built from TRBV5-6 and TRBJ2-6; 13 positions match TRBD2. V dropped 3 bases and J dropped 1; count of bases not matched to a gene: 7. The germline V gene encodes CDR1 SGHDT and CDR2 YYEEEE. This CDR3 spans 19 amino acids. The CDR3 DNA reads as TGTGCCAGCAGCTGGACTAGCGGGGGTCGGAAATCTGGGGCCAACGTCCTGACTTTC. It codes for CASSWTSGGRKSGANVLTF. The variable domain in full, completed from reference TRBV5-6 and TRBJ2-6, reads DAGVTQSPTHLIKTRGQQVTLRCSPKSGHDTVSWYQQALGQGPQFIFQYYEEEERQRGNFPDRFSGHQFPNYSSELNVNALLLGDSALYLCASSWTSGGRKSGANVLTFGAGSRLTVL.

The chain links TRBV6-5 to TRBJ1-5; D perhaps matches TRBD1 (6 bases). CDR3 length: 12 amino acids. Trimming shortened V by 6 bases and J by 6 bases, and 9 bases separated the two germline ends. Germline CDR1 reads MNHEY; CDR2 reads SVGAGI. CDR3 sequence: CASRRGGQPQHF. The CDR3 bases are TGTGCCAGCAGGAGGGGGGGTCAGCCCCAGCATTTT.

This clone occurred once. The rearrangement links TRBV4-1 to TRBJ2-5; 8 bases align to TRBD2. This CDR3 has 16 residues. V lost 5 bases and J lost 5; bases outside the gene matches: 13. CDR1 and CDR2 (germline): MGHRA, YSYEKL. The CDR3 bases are TGCGCCAGCAGCTTCGCCGGGACTAGGGGATCGGAGACCCAGTACTTC. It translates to CASSFAGTRGSETQYF.

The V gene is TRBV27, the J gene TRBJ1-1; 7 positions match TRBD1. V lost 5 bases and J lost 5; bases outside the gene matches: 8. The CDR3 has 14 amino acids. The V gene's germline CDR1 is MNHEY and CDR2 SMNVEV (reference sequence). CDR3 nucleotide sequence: TGTGCCAGCAGTCAGGGACAGTGGGAGACTGAAGCTTTCTTT. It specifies CASSQGQWETEAFF.

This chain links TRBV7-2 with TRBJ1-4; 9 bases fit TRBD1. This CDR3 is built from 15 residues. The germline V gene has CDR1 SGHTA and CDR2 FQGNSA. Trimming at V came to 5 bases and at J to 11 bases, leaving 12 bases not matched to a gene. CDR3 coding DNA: TGTGCCAGCAGCGATAGGGGGACAGGGAGAGGTAAACTGTTTTTT. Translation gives CASSDRGTGRGKLFF.

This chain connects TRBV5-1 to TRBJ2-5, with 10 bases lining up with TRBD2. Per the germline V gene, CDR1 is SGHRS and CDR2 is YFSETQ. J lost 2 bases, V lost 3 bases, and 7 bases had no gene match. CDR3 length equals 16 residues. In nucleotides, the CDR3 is TGCGCCAGCAGCTCGGAGCGGGGGGGCAGGCAAGAGACCCAGTACTTC. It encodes CASSSERGGRQETQYF.

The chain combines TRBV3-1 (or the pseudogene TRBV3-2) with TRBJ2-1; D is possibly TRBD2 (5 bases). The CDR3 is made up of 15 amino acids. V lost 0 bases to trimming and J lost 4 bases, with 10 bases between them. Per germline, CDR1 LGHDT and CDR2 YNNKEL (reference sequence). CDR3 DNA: TGTGCCAGCAGCCAAGACGGGATGGTGTACAATGAGCAGTTCTTC. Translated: CASSQDGMVYNEQFF.

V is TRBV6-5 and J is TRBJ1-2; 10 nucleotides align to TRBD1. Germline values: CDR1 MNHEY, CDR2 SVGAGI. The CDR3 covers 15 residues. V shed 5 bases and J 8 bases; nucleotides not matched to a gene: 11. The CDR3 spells CASSTRTGGASGYTF. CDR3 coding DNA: TGTGCCAGCAGTACTCGGACAGGGGGTGCAAGCGGCTACACCTTC.

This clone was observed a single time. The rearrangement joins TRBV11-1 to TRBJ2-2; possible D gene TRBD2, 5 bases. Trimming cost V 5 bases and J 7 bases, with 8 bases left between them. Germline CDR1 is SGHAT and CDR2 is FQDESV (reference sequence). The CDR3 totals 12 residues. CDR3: CASSLEGGELFF. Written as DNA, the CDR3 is TGTGCCAGCAGCCTCGAGGGCGGGGAGCTGTTTTTT.

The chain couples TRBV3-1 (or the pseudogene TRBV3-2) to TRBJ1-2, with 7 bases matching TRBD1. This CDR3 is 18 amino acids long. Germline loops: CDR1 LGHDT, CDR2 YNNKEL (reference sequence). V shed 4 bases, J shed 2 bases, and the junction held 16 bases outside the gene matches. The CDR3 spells CASSPLIVGDRGNYGYTF. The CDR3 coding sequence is TGTGCCAGCAGCCCCCTCATCGTTGGGGACAGAGGGAACTATGGCTACACCTTC.

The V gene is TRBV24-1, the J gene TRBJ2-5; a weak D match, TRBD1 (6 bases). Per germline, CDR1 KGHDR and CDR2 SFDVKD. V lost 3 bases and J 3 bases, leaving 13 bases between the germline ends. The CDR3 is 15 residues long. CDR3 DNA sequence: TGTGCCACCAGTGATGCTCGTCAGGGGAAAGAGACCCAGTACTTC. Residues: CATSDARQGKETQYF.

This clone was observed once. The CDR3 bases are TGTGCCAGCAGATTTCGACAGGTGGCCACAGATACGCAGTATTTT. It translates to CASRFRQVATDTQYF. The chain carries TRBV6-5 and TRBJ2-3, with TRBD1 as a possible D gene (6 bases). Germline-derived CDR1 and CDR2 are MNHEY and SVGAGI. There are 15 residues in the CDR3. Trimming left V 6 bases short and J 2 bases short, with 15 bases between.